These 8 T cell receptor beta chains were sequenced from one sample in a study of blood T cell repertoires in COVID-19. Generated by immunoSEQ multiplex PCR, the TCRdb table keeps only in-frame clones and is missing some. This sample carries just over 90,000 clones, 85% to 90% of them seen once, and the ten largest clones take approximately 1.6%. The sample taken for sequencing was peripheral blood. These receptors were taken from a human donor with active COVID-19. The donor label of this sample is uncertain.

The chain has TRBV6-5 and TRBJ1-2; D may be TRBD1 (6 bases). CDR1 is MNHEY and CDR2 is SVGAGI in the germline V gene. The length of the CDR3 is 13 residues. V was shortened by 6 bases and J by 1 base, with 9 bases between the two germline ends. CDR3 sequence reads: CASSSDSNYGYTF. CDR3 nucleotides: TGTGCCAGCAGCTCGGACAGTAACTATGGCTACACCTTC.

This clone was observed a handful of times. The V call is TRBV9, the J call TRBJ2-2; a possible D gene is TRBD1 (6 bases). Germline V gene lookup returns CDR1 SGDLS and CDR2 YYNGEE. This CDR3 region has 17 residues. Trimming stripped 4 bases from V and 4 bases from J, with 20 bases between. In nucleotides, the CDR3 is TGTGCCAGCAGCCCCACCGTCGTTTCAGGGGTCACCGGGGAGCTGTTTTTT. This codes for CASSPTVVSGVTGELFF. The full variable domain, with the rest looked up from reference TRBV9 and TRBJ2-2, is DSGVTQTPKHLITATGQRVTLRCSPRSGDLSVYWYQQSLDQGLQFLIQYYNGEERAKGNILERFSAQQFPDLHSELNLSSLELGDSALYFCASSPTVVSGVTGELFFGEGSRLTVL.

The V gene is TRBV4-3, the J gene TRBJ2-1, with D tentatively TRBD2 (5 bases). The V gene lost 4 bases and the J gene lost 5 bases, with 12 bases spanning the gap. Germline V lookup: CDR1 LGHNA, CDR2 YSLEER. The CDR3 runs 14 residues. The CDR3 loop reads CASSRRGEDNEQFF. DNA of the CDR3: TGCGCCAGCAGCCGCCGGGGAGAGGACAATGAGCAGTTCTTC.

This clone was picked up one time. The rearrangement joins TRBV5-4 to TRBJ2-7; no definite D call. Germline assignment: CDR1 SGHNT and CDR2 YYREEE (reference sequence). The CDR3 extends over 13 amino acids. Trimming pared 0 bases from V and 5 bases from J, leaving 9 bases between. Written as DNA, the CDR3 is TGTGCCAGCAGCTTGGTTACTTATGACGAGCAGTACTTC. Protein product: CASSLVTYDEQYF.

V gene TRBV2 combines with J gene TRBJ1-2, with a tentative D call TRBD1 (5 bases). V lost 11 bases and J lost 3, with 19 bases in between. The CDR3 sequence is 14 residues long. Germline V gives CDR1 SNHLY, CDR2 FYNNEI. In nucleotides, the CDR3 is TGTGCCCGTGGGGCCGGGTCGCCCTACTATGGCTACACCTTC. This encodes CARGAGSPYYGYTF.

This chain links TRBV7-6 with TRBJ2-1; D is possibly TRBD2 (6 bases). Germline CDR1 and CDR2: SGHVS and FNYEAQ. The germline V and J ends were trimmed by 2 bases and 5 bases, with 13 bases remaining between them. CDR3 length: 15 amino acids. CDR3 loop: CASSLFATRDNEQFF. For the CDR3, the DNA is TGTGCCAGCAGCTTATTCGCGACTAGAGACAATGAGCAGTTCTTC.

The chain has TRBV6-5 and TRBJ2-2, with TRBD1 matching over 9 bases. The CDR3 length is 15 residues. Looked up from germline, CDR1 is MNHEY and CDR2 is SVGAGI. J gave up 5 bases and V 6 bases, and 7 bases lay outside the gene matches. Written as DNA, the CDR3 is TGTGCCAGCAGCCCGGACAGGGGCTGGACCGGGGAGCTGTTTTTT. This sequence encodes CASSPDRGWTGELFF.

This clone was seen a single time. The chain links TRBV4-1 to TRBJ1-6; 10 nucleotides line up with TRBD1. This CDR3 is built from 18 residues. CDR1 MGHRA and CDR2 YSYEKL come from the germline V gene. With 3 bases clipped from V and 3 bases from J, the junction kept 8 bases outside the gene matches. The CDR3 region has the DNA TGCGCCAGCAGCCAGGAAGAAGGGACAGGGGTCTATAATTCACCCCTCCACTTT. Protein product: CASSQEEGTGVYNSPLHF.